The 29 T cell receptor beta chains listed next were all sequenced from one sample in a study of T cells in Graves' hyperthyroidism and ophthalmopathy. Amplification targeted TCR beta CDR3 regions from RNA transcripts. A set of HTBI primers served as the primers for a first-round RT-PCR of the TCR CDR3. In TCRdb, the multiplex PCR reads were re-called with MiXCR into one record per CDR3 protein. Among a few hundred thousand distinct CDR3 sequences listed, around 46% were seen once. Sequencing was performed on peripheral blood or thyroid tissue (not recorded which). The receptor source for this set is a woman between 18 and 29 years old with Graves' hyperthyroidism.

The chain has TRBV20-1 and TRBJ1-1; D possibly corresponds to TRBD1 (5 bases). CDR3 size: 10 residues. With 6 bases removed from V and 10 bases from J, the gap between germline ends came to 12 bases. Germline CDR1 DFQATT, CDR2 SNEGSKA (reference sequence). The DNA of the CDR3 is TGCAGTGCGGAAGCGGGGACAGCTTTCTTT. Translating it yields CSAEAGTAFF.

The rearrangement uses TRBV7-9 and TRBJ1-4, with D maybe TRBD1 (5 bases). Germline CDR1 reads SEHNR; CDR2 reads FQNEAQ (reference sequence). V lost 4 bases and J lost 4, with 13 bases in between. The CDR3 has 15 amino acids. The CDR3 region is CASSYSGGVNEKLFF. The CDR3 DNA sequence: TGTGCCAGCAGCTATAGTGGGGGAGTTAATGAAAAACTGTTTTTT.

The V and J genes are TRBV6-5 and TRBJ2-2; 8 bases fit TRBD1. The germline V gene encodes CDR1 MNHEY and CDR2 SVGAGI. The CDR3 runs 15 residues. V was clipped by 6 bases and J by 5 bases; unmatched bases: 8. The CDR3 nucleotides are TGTGCCAGCAGAGCGCCAGGGGGCTCGACCGGGGAGCTGTTTTTT. Translating it yields CASRAPGGSTGELFF.

This clonotype came up many times. This rearrangement joins TRBV20-1 to TRBJ1-2, with D unresolved. Per germline, CDR1 DFQATT and CDR2 SNEGSKA (reference sequence). The CDR3 sequence is 9 residues long. V gave up 5 bases and J gave up 7 bases, with 5 bases separating them. As DNA, the CDR3 is TGCAGTGCTTTATTTGGCTACACCTTC. Translating gives CSALFGYTF.

The chain joins TRBV20-1 to TRBJ2-7; perhaps TRBD2 as D (5 bases). This CDR3 is built from 11 residues. Trimming removed 1 base from V and 8 bases from J, with 9 bases in between. Germline lookup yields CDR1 DFQATT and CDR2 SNEGSKA (reference sequence). The CDR3 region has the DNA TGCAGTGCTAGAGCTGGGAGTAAGCAGTACTTC. As protein: CSARAGSKQYF.

This chain joins TRBV11-2 and TRBJ2-7, with D possibly being TRBD1 or TRBD2 (6 bases each). V was shortened by 2 bases and J by 6 bases, with 17 bases between the two germline ends. This CDR3 comprises 15 residues. Germline assignment: CDR1 SGHAT and CDR2 FQNNGV. CDR3 bases: TGTGCCAGCAGCTTACTGGGGGGCAGGGTTTTCGAGCAGTACTTC. Amino acid sequence: CASSLLGGRVFEQYF.

J is TRBJ2-3 and V is TRBV29-1; 7 bases are a match to TRBD2. The germline CDR1 and CDR2 sequences are SQVTM and ANQGSEA. The V gene end was trimmed by 4 bases and the J gene end by 8 bases; junction bases not matched to a gene: 21. This CDR3 region has 17 residues. CDR3 residues: CSVVPIWVWEGHATQYF. In DNA form, the CDR3 reads TGCAGCGTTGTACCGATTTGGGTGTGGGAGGGCCACGCTACGCAGTATTTT.

V usage is TRBV9 and J usage is TRBJ2-5; TRBD2 agrees at 10 bases. The J call is doubtful: the DNA matches TRBJ2-7 better. This CDR3 spans 16 amino acids. Per germline, CDR1 SGDLS and CDR2 YYNGEE. In DNA, the CDR3 is TGTGCCAGCAGCAGAACTAGCGGGACTCCACATTACGAGCAGTACTTC. It is translated as CASSRTSGTPHYEQYF.

Concerning this clonotype: Here the CDR3 omits its conserved ending phenylalanine or tryptophan, so a read error is the likely source. The chain links TRBV11-2 to TRBJ2-5; D is ambiguous. CDR1 is SGHAT, CDR2 FQNNGV, per germline. The CDR3 contains 12 residues. V lost 3 bases and J lost 4, with 6 bases in between. CDR3 residues: CASSFGGETQYL. The DNA for the CDR3 is TGTGCCAGCAGCTTCGGCGGAGAGACCCAGTACCTC.

V is TRBV4-1 and J is TRBJ2-2, with D perhaps given as TRBD1 or TRBD2 (6 bases each). V dropped 1 base and J dropped 2 bases, with 11 bases sitting between them. Per the germline V gene, CDR1 is MGHRA and CDR2 is YSYEKL. This CDR3 has 16 amino acids. This CDR3 is CASSQGWGANTGELFF. The CDR3 DNA reads TGCGCCAGCAGCCAAGGGTGGGGGGCAAACACCGGGGAGCTGTTTTTT.

This clonotype came up a few times. V is TRBV9 and J is TRBJ1-1; D call uncertain. The CDR3 has 14 residues. Looked up from germline, CDR1 is SGDLS and CDR2 is YYNGEE. V was pared by 0 bases and J by 1 base, with 7 bases between. CDR3: CASSVGVRNTEAFF. For the CDR3, the DNA is TGTGCCAGCAGCGTAGGAGTCAGGAACACTGAAGCTTTCTTT.

The V gene is TRBV27, the J gene TRBJ2-7; 10 nucleotides agree with TRBD1. The CDR3 is made up of 16 amino acids. The germline gives CDR1 MNHEY, CDR2 SMNVEV (reference sequence). The V and J ends lost 0 bases and 4 bases, in that order; junction bases with no gene match: 6. CDR3 coding DNA: TGTGCCAGCAGTTTATCGATGGACAGGGGGAATTACGAGCAGTACTTC. It encodes CASSLSMDRGNYEQYF.

The chain combines TRBV29-1 with TRBJ2-5; 11 bases match TRBD2. V was clipped by 6 bases and J by 5 bases; unmatched bases: 5. Germline V gene data show CDR1 as SQVTM and CDR2 as ANQGSEA. This CDR3 spans 13 amino acids. The CDR3 spells CSVTSGSGETQYF. The CDR3 DNA is TGCAGCGTCACTAGCGGGAGTGGGGAGACCCAGTACTTC.

V and J are TRBV27 and TRBJ1-2; weak D call: TRBD1 (6 bases). The germline V gene has CDR1 MNHEY and CDR2 SMNVEV (reference sequence). This CDR3 contains 13 residues. V was pared by 2 bases and J by 8 bases, with 12 bases between. The CDR3 here is CASSLVGAGGYTF. Written as DNA, the CDR3 is TGTGCCAGCAGTTTAGTGGGGGCAGGAGGCTACACCTTC.

This clonotype has only one observation. This chain joins TRBV7-9 and TRBJ2-5, with unresolved D. Trimming left V 5 bases short and J 2 bases short, with 12 bases between. The CDR3 sequence is 14 residues long. Per the germline V gene, CDR1 is SEHNR and CDR2 is FQNEAQ (reference sequence). This CDR3 reads CASSQDPWQETQYF. Written as DNA, the CDR3 is TGTGCCAGCAGCCAAGATCCGTGGCAAGAGACCCAGTACTTC. Using reference TRBV7-9 and TRBJ2-5 for the parts outside the CDR3, the full variable domain is DTGVSQNPRHKITKRGQNVTFRCDPISEHNRLYWYRQTLGQGPEFLTYFQNEAQLEKSRLLSDRFSAERPKGSFSTLEIQRTEQGDSAMYLCASSQDPWQETQYFGPGTRLLVL.

This clonotype was observed a handful of times. The genes are TRBV2 and TRBJ2-5; 9 nucleotides agree with TRBD1. The germline V gene has CDR1 SNHLY and CDR2 FYNNEI. Germline trimming cut 4 bases from V and 2 bases from J; bases unmatched to any gene: 5. The CDR3 is made up of 15 amino acids. CDR3 in DNA: TGTGCCAGCAGTGGGGGGGGACAGGGTCAAGAGACCCAGTACTTC. Amino acids: CASSGGGQGQETQYF.

The sample holds many counts of this clonotype. CDR3 DNA: TGTGCCAGCAGCTTAGCCGTAGGGCACGAGCAGTACTTC. Its protein is CASSLAVGHEQYF. J is TRBJ2-7 and V is TRBV7-9; no clear D. This CDR3 region has 13 residues. V was trimmed by 0 bases and J by 5 bases, leaving 8 bases between them. Germline CDR1 is SEHNR and CDR2 is FQNEAQ (reference sequence).

The rearrangement joins TRBV12-3 or TRBV12-4 to TRBJ1-1, with D hard to call. The V end lost 3 bases, the J end lost 0 bases, and 11 bases lay between the germline ends. There are 15 residues in the CDR3. As DNA, the CDR3 is TGTGCCAGCAGTTTGGGGAAATCCATGAACACTGAAGCTTTCTTT. Translated, it gives CASSLGKSMNTEAFF.

This clonotype was recorded a few times. The chain uses TRBV20-1 and TRBJ1-5; D is undetermined. Germline CDR1 reads DFQATT; CDR2 reads SNEGSKA (reference sequence). Deletions cut 0 bases from V and 5 bases from J, with 5 bases between. The length of the CDR3 is 12 residues. The CDR3 region has the DNA TGCAGTGCTAGAGACAACTATCAGCCCCAGCATTTT. It codes for CSARDNYQPQHF.

On this clonotype: This sequence may be a read error, since a much larger clone differs from it by one base. The rearrangement uses TRBV5-1 and TRBJ1-1, with 8 bases aligning to TRBD1. The CDR3 has 14 residues. Germline CDR1 is SGHRS and CDR2 is YFSETQ. CDR3 in DNA: TGTGTCAGCAGCCGTAAGGACAGGGTCGCTGAAGCTTTCTTT. Its protein is CVSSRKDRVAEAFF.

The J gene is TRBJ2-7, the V gene TRBV4-2, with D perhaps matching TRBD2 (6 bases). CDR1 and CDR2 (germline): LGHNA, YNFKEQ. V was pared by 3 bases and J by 4 bases, with 22 bases between. This CDR3 spans 17 amino acids. CDR3 in DNA: TGTGCCAGCAGCCAGAGAGGTACCAGCGGGTTTGAGTACGAGCAGTACTTC. Amino acids: CASSQRGTSGFEYEQYF.

This clonotype was seen at least ten times. V is TRBV4-3 and J is TRBJ2-5; D uncertain. This CDR3 has 13 residues. Trimming stripped 1 base from V and 2 bases from J, with 5 bases between. The germline CDR1 and CDR2 sequences are LGHNA and YSLEER. The CDR3 here is CASSQAAQETQYF. The CDR3, as DNA: TGCGCCAGCAGCCAAGCAGCACAAGAGACCCAGTACTTC.

The sample holds many counts of this clonotype. V is TRBV6-2 or TRBV6-3 and J is TRBJ1-1; 7 nucleotides match TRBD1. The ends lost 6 bases at V and 4 bases at J; junction bases unmatched: 8. CDR3 length: 14 residues. Germline V gives CDR1 MNHEY, CDR2 SVGEGT. CDR3 bases: TGTGCCAGCAGGGACCGGGACAGAGCCACTGAAGCTTTCTTT. As protein: CASRDRDRATEAFF.

This clonotype was detected ten times or more. V usage is TRBV2 and J usage is TRBJ1-5; 8 positions match TRBD1. The CDR3 covers 15 residues. CDR1 is SNHLY, CDR2 FYNNEI, per germline. V was clipped by 5 bases and J by 0 bases; unmatched bases: 3. DNA for the CDR3: TGTGCCAGCAGTCCAGGGGGCCTTAGCAATCAGCCCCAGCATTTT. Translated: CASSPGGLSNQPQHF.

This clonotype was detected many times. This chain links TRBV5-8 with TRBJ1-2; unclear D gene. Trimming cost V 5 bases and J 8 bases, with 19 bases left between them. Per germline, CDR1 SGHTS and CDR2 YDEGEE. The CDR3 sequence is 14 residues long. Written as DNA, the CDR3 is TGTGCCAGCAGAGTCCTAGGCCCAGCATACGGCTACACCTTC. It is translated as CASRVLGPAYGYTF. The whole variable domain, filled in from reference TRBV5-8 and TRBJ1-2, reads EAGVTQSPTHLIKTRGQQATLRCSPISGHTSVYWYQQALGLGLQFLLWYDEGEERNRGNFPPRFSGRQFPNYSSELNVNALELEDSALYLCASRVLGPAYGYTFGSGTRLTVV.

V usage is TRBV18 and J usage is TRBJ1-2, with unresolved D. V was shortened by 6 bases and J by 8 bases, with 13 bases between the two germline ends. The germline gives CDR1 KGHSH, CDR2 LQKENI. The CDR3 length is 12 residues. The CDR3 reads CASSNVEGGYTF. The CDR3 DNA sequence: TGTGCCAGCTCGAACGTGGAAGGCGGCTACACCTTC.

The chain links TRBV20-1 to TRBJ2-1; the match to TRBD2 covers 7 bases. Germline V CDR1 and CDR2: DFQATT, SNEGSKA (reference sequence). The CDR3 is 14 residues long. The junction had 10 bases not matched to a gene; V was cut back by 7 bases and J by 4 bases. As DNA, the CDR3 is TGCAGTGACACCCCTGCGGGAGCGTACAATGAGCAGTTCTTC. This encodes CSDTPAGAYNEQFF.

The table lists this clonotype with a few counts. The V call is TRBV6-1, the J call TRBJ1-1; D might be TRBD1 (5 bases). Trimming cost V 0 bases and J 4 bases, with 9 bases left between them. The CDR3 loop spans 14 amino acids. CDR1 is MNHNS and CDR2 is SASEGT in the germline V gene. This CDR3 reads CASSEAKGLTEAFF. The CDR3 DNA is TGTGCCAGCAGTGAAGCGAAGGGGCTCACTGAAGCTTTCTTT.

This clonotype appeared once. This likely comes from a read error, as the CDR3 has no conserved phenylalanine or tryptophan at its end. The DNA is left out, because the CDR3 cannot be placed on it with certainty; the CDR3 is given as TCRdb lists it. The chain combines TRBV20-1 with TRBJ2-2. CDR1 is DFQATT, CDR2 SNEGSKA, per germline (reference sequence). The CDR3 length equals 14 residues, ends included. This CDR3 is CSARGAGNTGELYV.